This TCR beta chain appears in the sequencing data of a study of blood T cell repertoires in COVID-19. V shed 7 bases, J shed 4 bases, and the junction held 7 bases outside the gene matches. Germline CDR1 and CDR2: MNHEY and SVGAGI. The CDR3 sequence is 15 residues long. Using immunoSEQ multiplex PCR, the repertoire was profiled, and TCRdb retains in-frame clones only, with some absent. The table has some 160,000 clones, 75% to 90% seen once. This TCR was recovered from a woman aged 55-69 years with active COVID-19. The sample was peripheral blood. This chain uses TRBV6-5 with TRBJ1-3, with 10 bases lining up with TRBD1. CDR3 nucleotide sequence: TGTGCCAGCACTGGGGGACAGGGGTTGGGAAACACCATATATTTT. This encodes CASTGGQGLGNTIYF.